This T cell receptor beta chain was identified in a study of resident and recirculating memory T cells in vitiligo. Study information: Each patient gave two lesional and two nonlesional epidermal shave biopsies, plus PBMCs.

Sequencing used immunoSEQ multiplex PCR; TCRdb keeps in-frame clones, though not all of them. Among around 43,000 clones listed, around nine tenths were seen once. Study-wide findings and caveats: Non-conserved TCRs across sites and patients suggested distinct clones per lesion.

With 4 bases clipped from V and 3 bases from J, the junction kept 12 bases outside the gene matches. This CDR3 comprises 16 residues. Germline CDR1 is SGHTS and CDR2 is YDEGEE. About this clone: The antigen is unknown.

Stability required unchanged lesions during the previous 6 months. The TCR sequence derives from a male donor with vitiligo. Sequencing was performed on blood. This sequence joins TRBV5-8 and TRBJ1-1; 7 bases match TRBD1. The CDR3 loop reads CASSPDRLASDTEAFF. CDR3 DNA: TGTGCCAGCAGCCCGGACAGGCTCGCCTCGGACACTGAAGCTTTCTTT.